This is a list of T cell receptor beta chains from one sample in a study of blood T cell repertoires in COVID-19. Sequenced by immunoSEQ multiplex PCR; TCRdb stores in-frame clones only, minus some. The table has over 150,000 clones, roughly 86% seen once. Sequencing was carried out using peripheral blood. These TCRs come from a man aged 35-49 years with active or convalescent COVID-19. Each CDR3 is given with its conserved first and last residue. D genes are given only for firm matches. Only some rows state a clone size, as once, few, many or a class for expanded clones.

NA	NA	TRBJ1-6	TRBV2	CASSDVSYNSPLHF	TGTGCCAGCAGTGACGTATCCTATAATTCACCCCTCCACTTT
NA	NA	TRBJ2-7	TRBV9	CASSVGQGAYEQYF	TGTGCCAGCAGCGTAGGGCAGGGTGCCTACGAGCAGTACTTC
TRBD1	NA	TRBJ2-3	TRBV7-9	CASSTGQGARTDTQYF	TGTGCCAGCAGCACGGGACAGGGGGCCCGCACAGATACGCAGTATTTT
NA	NA	TRBJ2-7	TRBV28	CASSPPRAYEQYF	TGTGCCAGCAGTCCCCCCCGGGCCTACGAGCAGTACTTC
NA	NA	TRBJ1-1	TRBV12-3/TRBV12-4	CASSPLTRAEAFF	TGTGCCAGCAGTCCGTTGACGAGGGCTGAAGCTTTCTTT
NA	NA	TRBJ2-7	TRBV28	CASSFGGEQYF	TGTGCCAGCAGTTTTGGAGGCGAGCAGTACTTC
NA	few	TRBJ1-1	TRBV19	CASSFGRTEAFF	TGTGCCAGTAGTTTTGGGAGAACTGAAGCTTTCTTT
NA	once	TRBJ1-4	TRBV20-1	CSASLNEKLFF	TGCAGTGCTTCCCTGAATGAAAAACTGTTTTTT
NA	NA	TRBJ2-1	TRBV7-2	CASSLAEYNEQFF	TGTGCCAGCAGCTTAGCAGAGTACAATGAGCAGTTCTTC
TRBD2	NA	TRBJ2-1	TRBV2	CASSEGTSVYNEQFF	TGTGCCAGCAGTGAAGGGACTAGCGTCTACAATGAGCAGTTCTTC
NA	NA	TRBJ1-5	TRBV28	CASSPTQLNNQPQHF	TGTGCCAGCAGTCCAACACAGCTAAACAATCAGCCCCAGCATTTT
TRBD1	NA	TRBJ1-4	TRBV2	CASSLQGTGSTNEKLFF	TGTGCCAGCAGCCTACAGGGGACGGGGTCAACTAATGAAAAACTGTTTTTT
NA	NA	TRBJ1-4	TRBV10-2	CASSDRLPNEKLFF	TGCGCCAGCAGCGACAGGTTACCTAATGAAAAACTGTTTTTT
TRBD1	NA	TRBJ1-4	TRBV5-1	CASSLMTGVEKLFF	TGCGCCAGCAGCTTGATGACAGGGGTTGAAAAACTGTTTTTT
NA	few	TRBJ1-4	TRBV18	CASSPRGRHEELFF	TGTGCCAGCTCACCACGAGGGCGGCACGAAGAACTGTTTTTT
TRBD1	NA	TRBJ2-4	TRBV5-4	CASSLEGAGAKNIQYF	TGTGCCAGCAGCTTGGAGGGGGCGGGAGCCAAAAACATTCAGTACTTC
NA	NA	TRBJ2-1	TRBV4-1	CASSQGLGLEQFF	TGCGCCAGCAGCCAAGGACTAGGTCTTGAGCAGTTCTTC
NA	NA	TRBJ2-7	TRBV28	CASSSGWGEQYF	TGTGCCAGCAGTTCGGGGTGGGGCGAGCAGTACTTC
NA	NA	TRBJ1-5	TRBV12-3/TRBV12-4	CASSLSVQPQHF	TGTGCCAGCAGTTTAAGCGTTCAGCCCCAGCATTTT
TRBD1	NA	TRBJ1-2	TRBV5-6	CASSLWPGTGDGYTF	TGTGCCAGCAGCTTGTGGCCCGGGACAGGGGATGGCTACACCTTC
NA	once	TRBJ1-2	TRBV3-1/TRBV3-2	CASNQGGTAGYTF	TGTGCCAGCAACCAAGGTGGGACTGCTGGCTACACCTTC